The clone carrying this T cell receptor beta chain was seen a handful of times. This specimen belongs to a study of OX40 agonist ivuxolimab in advanced cancers. Method: immunoSEQ multiplex PCR; TCRdb's copy keeps in-frame clones and lacks some. This sample yields 85,000 to 100,000 clones, of which approximately 85% are seen a single time; 3.8% belongs to the top ten. The junction had 4 bases not matched to a gene; V was cut back by 5 bases and J by 2 bases. This CDR3 contains 14 residues. Germline V gene data show CDR1 as MNHEY and CDR2 as SVGAGI. The V gene is TRBV6-5, the J gene TRBJ2-3; 7 bases are shared with TRBD1. The receptor's source is an adult with an advanced solid tumor such as melanoma, head and neck, liver or kidney cancer. This specimen was CD4+ or CD8+ T cells sorted from blood, taken in a trial of the OX40 agonist ivuxolimab. The CDR3 here is CASSPGQYTDTQYF. CDR3 DNA sequence: TGTGCCAGCAGTCCGGGACAGTACACAGATACGCAGTATTTT.